Listed here are 11 T cell receptor beta chains from one sample, sequenced in a study of cytomegalovirus exposure and HLA in healthy donors. 60 Vbeta and 13 Jbeta primers were used in PCR. Assay used: immunoSEQ multiplex PCR; TCRdb lists only in-frame clones, some missing. The table lists just over 50,000 clones, with 9% to 15% in the top ten. The sequenced sample consisted of PBMCs. The receptors stem from a woman aged 55-69 years in good health and CMV-seropositive.

The genes are TRBV6-1 and TRBJ2-7; D might be TRBD2 (6 bases). The V gene's germline CDR1 is MNHNS and CDR2 SASEGT. The CDR3 spans 15 residues. The V end was cut by 7 bases, the J end by 2 bases, with 18 bases between. The CDR3 here is CASKINWDSTYEQYF. As DNA, the CDR3 is TGTGCCAGCAAAATTAACTGGGACTCAACCTACGAGCAGTACTTC.

The gene calls are TRBV6-5 and TRBJ1-5; D is undetermined. The CDR3 loop spans 12 amino acids. CDR1 is MNHEY, CDR2 SVGAGI, per germline. The V end lost 4 bases, the J end lost 9 bases, and 10 bases lay between the germline ends. The CDR3 DNA reads TGTGCCAGCAGTTCCCCCCCCCGGCCCCAGCATTTT. This encodes CASSSPPRPQHF.

The chain uses TRBV9 and TRBJ1-3; TRBD1 matches at 9 bases. Trimming took 5 bases from V and 4 from J; bases not matched to a gene: 4. The CDR3 is 14 residues long. CDR1 and CDR2 (germline): SGDLS, YYNGEE. The CDR3 nucleotides are TGTGCCAGCAGTGGACAGGGGCTAGGAAACACCATATATTTT. It codes for CASSGQGLGNTIYF. The whole variable domain, remainder taken from reference TRBV9 and TRBJ1-3, is DSGVTQTPKHLITATGQRVTLRCSPRSGDLSVYWYQQSLDQGLQFLIQYYNGEERAKGNILERFSAQQFPDLHSELNLSSLELGDSALYFCASSGQGLGNTIYFGEGSWLTVV.

The chain links TRBV7-6 to TRBJ2-7; D gene ambiguous. Trimming cost V 4 bases and J 7 bases, with 8 bases left between them. Germline CDR1 and CDR2: SGHVS and FNYEAQ. The CDR3 contains 11 residues. The CDR3, as DNA: TGTGCCAGCAGCTCCTTCGGGGAGCAGTACTTC. It yields the protein CASSSFGEQYF.

The gene calls are TRBV6-1 and TRBJ1-3, with TRBD1 identical over 7 bases. Germline loops: CDR1 MNHNS, CDR2 SASEGT. V lost 2 bases to trimming and J lost 4 bases; unmatched junction nucleotides: 5. CDR3 size: 15 residues. CDR3 protein: CASSESTGAGNTIYF. CDR3 sequence (DNA): TGTGCCAGCAGTGAATCAACAGGGGCCGGAAACACCATATATTTT.

The chain employs TRBV27 and TRBJ1-1, with 7 bases that match TRBD1. The length of the CDR3 is 14 residues. Trimming at V came to 6 bases and at J to 0 bases, leaving 4 bases not matched to a gene. CDR1 is MNHEY, CDR2 SMNVEV, per germline (reference sequence). In DNA, the CDR3 is TGTGCCAGCAGGGGGGACAGACTGAACACTGAAGCTTTCTTT. The encoded protein is CASRGDRLNTEAFF.

The V and J genes are TRBV5-4 and TRBJ2-7, with a tentative D call TRBD2 (5 bases). The germline CDR1 and CDR2 sequences are SGHNT and YYREEE (reference sequence). V lost 0 bases to trimming and J lost 5 bases, with 9 bases between them. CDR3 length equals 13 residues. DNA for the CDR3: TGTGCCAGCAGCTTGGCGGGGAACAACGAGCAGTACTTC. It codes for CASSLAGNNEQYF.

This chain connects TRBV5-1 to TRBJ2-1; 11 bases are a match to TRBD1. Losses at the gene ends were 0 bases for V and 4 bases for J; bases not matched to a gene: 12. CDR3 size: 19 residues. Germline V lookup: CDR1 SGHRS, CDR2 YFSETQ. The CDR3 sequence: CASSLAQLGTGGKYNEQFF. CDR3 sequence (DNA): TGCGCCAGCAGCTTGGCCCAGTTGGGGACAGGGGGAAAGTACAATGAGCAGTTCTTC. The complete variable domain, with remaining parts taken from reference TRBV5-1 and TRBJ2-1, reads KAGVTQTPRYLIKTRGQQVTLSCSPISGHRSVSWYQQTPGQGLQFLFEYFSETQRNKGNFPGRFSGRQFSNSRSEMNVSTLELGDSALYLCASSLAQLGTGGKYNEQFFGPGTRLTVL.

The chain combines TRBV6-5 with TRBJ2-2, with unresolved D. The V end was cut by 3 bases, the J end by 5 bases, with 16 bases between. The germline CDR1 and CDR2 sequences are MNHEY and SVGAGI. CDR3 size: 16 residues. CDR3 residues: CASSYSANLVTGELFF. The CDR3 nucleotides read TGTGCCAGCAGTTATTCAGCGAATCTCGTTACCGGGGAGCTGTTTTTT.

The V call is TRBV19, the J call TRBJ1-1; D perhaps matches TRBD1 (5 bases). Germline assignment: CDR1 LNHDA and CDR2 SQIVND (reference sequence). The CDR3 has 13 residues. V was cut by 8 bases and J by 3 bases, with 13 bases left in between. The DNA of the CDR3 is TGTGCCAGTTGGCGCGGGGGTGACACTGAAGCTTTCTTT. This codes for CASWRGGDTEAFF.

The chain joins TRBV5-1 to TRBJ2-7, with 9 bases identical to TRBD1. Losses at the gene ends were 4 bases for V and 6 bases for J; bases not matched to a gene: 8. The CDR3 runs to 14 residues. CDR1 and CDR2 from the germline V gene are SGHRS and YFSETQ. In DNA, the CDR3 is TGCGCCAGCAGCCTCTCGGGACAGGGAAGCGAGCAGTACTTC. Amino acids: CASSLSGQGSEQYF. Full variable domain (rest looked up from reference TRBV5-1 and TRBJ2-7): KAGVTQTPRYLIKTRGQQVTLSCSPISGHRSVSWYQQTPGQGLQFLFEYFSETQRNKGNFPGRFSGRQFSNSRSEMNVSTLELGDSALYLCASSLSGQGSEQYFGPGTRLTVT.